This T cell receptor (beta chain) was found in a study of OX40 agonist ivuxolimab in advanced cancers. The wider study: All patients had ivuxolimab intravenously every 2 weeks at 0.01 to 10 mg/kg.

On this clone: Its specificity is unknown.

TCRdb keeps only in-frame clones here, not all; method: immunoSEQ multiplex PCR. Seen here are about 58,000 clones, roughly 80% observed once, and the top ten hold less than 4%. If patients had autoimmune disease history or systemic immunosuppression, they were excluded. Germline V gene sequence: CDR1 SGHTA, CDR2 FQGNSA. The CDR3 spans 16 residues. Trimming cost V 1 base and J 1 base, with 11 bases left between them. Findings and caveats of the study: Also showing low normalized T-cell clonal expansion were some of the nonresponders.

Sequenced material: CD4+ or CD8+ T cells sorted from blood, taken in a trial of the OX40 agonist ivuxolimab. The sequence was obtained from an adult with an advanced solid tumor such as melanoma, head and neck, liver or kidney cancer. The J gene is TRBJ2-1, the V gene TRBV7-2, with unresolved D. DNA for the CDR3: TGTGCCAGCAGCTTAGACGGGTTGGGTTCCTACAATGAGCAGTTCTTC. Translating it yields CASSLDGLGSYNEQFF.